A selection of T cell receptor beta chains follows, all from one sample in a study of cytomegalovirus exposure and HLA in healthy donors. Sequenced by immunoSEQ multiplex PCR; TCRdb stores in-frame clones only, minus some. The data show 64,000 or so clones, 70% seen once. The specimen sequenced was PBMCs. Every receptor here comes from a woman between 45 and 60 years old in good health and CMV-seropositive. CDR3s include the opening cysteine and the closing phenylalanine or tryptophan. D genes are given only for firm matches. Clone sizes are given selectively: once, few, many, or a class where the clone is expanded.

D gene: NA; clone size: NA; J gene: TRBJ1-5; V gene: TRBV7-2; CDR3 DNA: TGTGCCAGCAGCGATGCCAGGGCGGACCAGCCCCAGCATTTT; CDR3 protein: CASSDARADQPQHF
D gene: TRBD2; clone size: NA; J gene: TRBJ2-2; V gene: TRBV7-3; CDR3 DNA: TGTGCCAGCAGTAAACTAGCGGGCACGGGGAACACCGGGGAGCTGTTTTTT; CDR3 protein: CASSKLAGTGNTGELFF
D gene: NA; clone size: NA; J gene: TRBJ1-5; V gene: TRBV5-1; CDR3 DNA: TGCGCCAGCAGCTTGGCAGGGGATAGCAATCAGCCCCAGCATTTT; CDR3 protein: CASSLAGDSNQPQHF
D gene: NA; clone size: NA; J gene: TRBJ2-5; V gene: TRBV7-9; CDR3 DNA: TGTGCCAGCAGCTTAGATGGGGGGGAGACCCAGTACTTC; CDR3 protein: CASSLDGGETQYF
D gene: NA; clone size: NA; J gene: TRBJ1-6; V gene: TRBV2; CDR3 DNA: TGTGCCAGCAGTGCACTTTGGGGGGATTCACCCCTCCACTTT; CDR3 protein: CASSALWGDSPLHF
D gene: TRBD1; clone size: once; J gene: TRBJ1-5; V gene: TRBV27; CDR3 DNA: TGTGCCAGCAGAAGACTTGACAGGGACAATCAGCCCCAGCATTTT; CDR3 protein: CASRRLDRDNQPQHF
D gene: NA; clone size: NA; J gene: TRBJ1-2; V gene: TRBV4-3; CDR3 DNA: TGCGCCAGCAGCCTCAAGGGGCAGGAACTCCTCAAGTCGGGCTACACCTTC; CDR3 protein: CASSLKGQELLKSGYTF
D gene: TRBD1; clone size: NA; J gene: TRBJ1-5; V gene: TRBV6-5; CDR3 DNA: TGTGCCAGCAGGACAGGGAATCAGCCCCAGCATTTT; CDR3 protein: CASRTGNQPQHF
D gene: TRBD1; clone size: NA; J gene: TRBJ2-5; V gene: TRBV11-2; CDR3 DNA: TGTGCCAGCAGCTTAGTCGGTCGGACAGGGGGATGGGAGACCCAGTACTTC; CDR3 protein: CASSLVGRTGGWETQYF
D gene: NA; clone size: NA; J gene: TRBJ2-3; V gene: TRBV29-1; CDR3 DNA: TGCAGCGTGGGGGGAGCCTCTAGCACAGATACGCAGTATTTT; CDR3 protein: CSVGGASSTDTQYF
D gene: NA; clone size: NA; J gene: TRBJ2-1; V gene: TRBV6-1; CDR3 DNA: TGTGCCAGCAGTGAAGCGTTTGCGAGGGAGCAGTTCTTC; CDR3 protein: CASSEAFAREQFF
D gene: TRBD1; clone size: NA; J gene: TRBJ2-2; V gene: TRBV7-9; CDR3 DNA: TGTGCCAGCCTACAGGGGGCATTGGCCGGGGAGCTGTTTTTT; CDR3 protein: CASLQGALAGELFF
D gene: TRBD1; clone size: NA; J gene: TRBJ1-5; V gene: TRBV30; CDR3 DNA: TGTGCCTGGAGTAAGGGGACAGGGCAGCGCAGTTATAGCAATCAGCCCCAGCATTTT; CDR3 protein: CAWSKGTGQRSYSNQPQHF
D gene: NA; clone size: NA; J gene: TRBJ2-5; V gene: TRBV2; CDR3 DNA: TGTGCCAGCAGTTCGGTTGCAGGGGCAGAGACCCAGTACTTC; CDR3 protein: CASSSVAGAETQYF
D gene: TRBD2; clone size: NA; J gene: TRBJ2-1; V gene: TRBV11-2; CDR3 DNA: TGTGCCAGCAGCTTAGGAAGTAGCGGGGGGGCCTTCAATGAGCAGTTCTTC; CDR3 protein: CASSLGSSGGAFNEQFF
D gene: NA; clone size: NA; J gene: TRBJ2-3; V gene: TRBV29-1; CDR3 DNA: TGCAGCGTGAGTTATCCTGGAGATACGCAGTATTTT; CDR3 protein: CSVSYPGDTQYF
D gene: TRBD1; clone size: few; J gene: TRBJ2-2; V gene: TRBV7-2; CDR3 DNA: TGTGCCAGCAGTTTGACAGGGGGACTCACCGGGGAGCTGTTTTTT; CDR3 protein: CASSLTGGLTGELFF
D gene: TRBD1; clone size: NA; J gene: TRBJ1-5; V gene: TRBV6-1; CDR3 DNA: TGTGCCAGCAGTGAGTCGGACAGGGGTAATCAGCCCCAGCATTTT; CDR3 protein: CASSESDRGNQPQHF
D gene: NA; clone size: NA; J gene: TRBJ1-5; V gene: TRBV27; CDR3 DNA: TGTGCCAGCAGTCCCAACCGCGTAGCGAATCAGCCCCAGCATTTT; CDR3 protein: CASSPNRVANQPQHF
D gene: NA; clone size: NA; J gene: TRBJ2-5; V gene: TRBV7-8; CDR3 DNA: TGTGCCAGCAGCTCGGGGGGCCCAGAGACCCAGTACTTC; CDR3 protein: CASSSGGPETQYF